This note documents a single TCR beta chain sequence. Only a few counts were recorded for this clonotype. No cognate antigen has been identified for it. Nothing much larger sits one base from this clone, and base qualities are not available. This sample is drawn from a study of T-cell reconstitution after alpha-beta-depleted transplantation in children (dated by TCRdb to about 2016). Regarding the complete study: Using TCR repertoire profiling, the study followed T-cell immune reconstitution in a quantitative way in children after TCRalphabeta/CD19-depleted allogeneic hematopoietic cell transplantation.

Trimming takes 6 bases from V and 1 base from J, and the germline ends sit 16 bases apart. CDR1 and CDR2 (SGHRS, YFSETQ) derive from the germline V gene. The CDR3 spans 15 residues, from the cysteine through the phenylalanine. Of the read, only the CDR3 DNA is kept; its 45 bases are in frame from base 1. The protocol used for the library was PCR. Reads for this sample came from an Illumina HiSeq 2500. Molecular barcoding was employed in the preparation of TCR libraries, with unique molecular identifiers being used to normalize TCRbeta repertoire quantification. TCRdb took the public reads, trimmed them with fastp at Q25, ran MiXCR for clone calling and kept in-frame beta chains. When rows share a CDR3 protein, they turn into one entry using the most common DNA and genes. For this sample the table gives 600,000 to 700,000 distinct CDR3 sequences, of which around 12% were detected only once. 0.79% of the sample rests with the top ten.

The label giving this sample's treatment or condition can be read as: allogeneic hematopoietic cell transplantation with graft depleted of TCRalphabeta T cells and CD19 B cells. TCRalphabeta/CD19-depleted allogeneic hematopoietic cell grafts were given to the transplant recipients, all of whom were children. Broad study findings and their caveats: The high TCRbeta diversity at day 60 in some patients was ascribed to recipient T cells and intrathymic progenitors that had survived conditioning. The frequencies of hyperexpanded clones fell over the following months, and after one year, T-cell counts and TCRbeta diversity were mostly attributed to newly produced T cells. The apparently early recovery of alphabetaT-cell counts about two months after transplant reportedly depended on only several hundred rapidly expanded clones that came from non-depleted graft cells.

This sample comprised PBMCs, obtained before TCRalphabeta/CD19-depleted stem cell transplant. This sequence uses TRBV5-1 and TRBJ2-5; a weak D assignment points to TRBD1 (6 bases agree). The sequence was collected from a girl aged 2 to 10 with congenital amegakaryocytic thrombocytopenia, due to receive a stem cell transplant. The nucleotides are TGCGCCAGCACCTCACAACAGGGTGCCCAAGAGACCCAGTACTTC. This is translated as CASTSQQGAQETQYF.